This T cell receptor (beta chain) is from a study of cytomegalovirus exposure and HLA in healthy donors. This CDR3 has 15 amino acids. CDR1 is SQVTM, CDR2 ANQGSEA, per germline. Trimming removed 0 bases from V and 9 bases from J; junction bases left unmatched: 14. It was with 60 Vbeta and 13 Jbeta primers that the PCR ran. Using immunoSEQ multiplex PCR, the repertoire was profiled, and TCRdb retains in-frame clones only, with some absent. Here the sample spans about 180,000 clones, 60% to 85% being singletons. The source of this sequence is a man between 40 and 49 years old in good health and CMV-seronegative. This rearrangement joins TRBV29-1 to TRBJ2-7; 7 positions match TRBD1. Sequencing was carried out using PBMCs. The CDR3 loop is CSVEDPGQLLRGQYF. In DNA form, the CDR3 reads TGCAGCGTTGAAGATCCGGGACAGCTCCTACGGGGGCAGTACTTC.